These T cell receptor beta chains were read from a single sample in a study of blood T cell repertoires in COVID-19. The protocol was immunoSEQ multiplex PCR, while the TCRdb copy is restricted to in-frame clones and leaves out a portion. The profile shows about 81,000 clones, roughly nine tenths of them singletons. The sequenced material came from peripheral blood. The receptors originated from a woman in her forties or fifties in a cohort sampled during active COVID-19. Each CDR3 is given with its conserved first and last residue.

J gene: TRBJ1-2; CDR3 length: 15; V gene: TRBV3-1/TRBV3-2; CDR3 protein: CASSQVKGTGVGYTF
J gene: TRBJ2-6; CDR3 length: 15; V gene: TRBV5-1; CDR3 protein: CASSFGQNGANVLTF
J gene: TRBJ1-1; CDR3 length: 14; V gene: TRBV5-4; CDR3 protein: CASSRVQGDTEAFF
J gene: TRBJ2-1; CDR3 length: 16; V gene: TRBV7-8; CDR3 protein: CASSRRGGSPNNEQFF
J gene: TRBJ1-6; CDR3 length: 15; V gene: TRBV6-5; CDR3 protein: CASSYYRGQGSPLHF
J gene: TRBJ2-7; CDR3 length: 23; V gene: TRBV24-1; CDR3 protein: CATSDLLFLCEPYPGQFFYEQYF
J gene: TRBJ2-1; CDR3 length: 16; V gene: TRBV18; CDR3 protein: CASSPLAGGPETEQFF
J gene: TRBJ2-1; CDR3 length: 13; V gene: TRBV7-9; CDR3 protein: CASSLVAGNEQFF
J gene: TRBJ2-1; CDR3 length: 15; V gene: TRBV24-1; CDR3 protein: CATSDSGQTYNEQFF
J gene: TRBJ1-1; CDR3 length: 15; V gene: TRBV7-9; CDR3 protein: CASSPKGRANTEAFF
J gene: TRBJ2-3; CDR3 length: 12; V gene: TRBV30; CDR3 protein: CAWSGSSDTQYF
J gene: TRBJ2-7; CDR3 length: 15; V gene: TRBV11-3; CDR3 protein: CASSLDRGSSYEQYF
J gene: TRBJ2-1; CDR3 length: 16; V gene: TRBV18; CDR3 protein: CASSLGLAGGYNEQFF
J gene: TRBJ2-7; CDR3 length: 15; V gene: TRBV7-3; CDR3 protein: CASSAGTASTYEQYF
J gene: TRBJ2-7; CDR3 length: 15; V gene: TRBV6-2/TRBV6-3; CDR3 protein: CASSYDRGFWYEQYF
J gene: TRBJ1-2; CDR3 length: 13; V gene: TRBV19; CDR3 protein: CASRIQGSDGYTF
J gene: TRBJ2-1; CDR3 length: 16; V gene: TRBV9; CDR3 protein: CASSSTGTGAYNEQFF
J gene: TRBJ2-1; CDR3 length: 17; V gene: TRBV7-2; CDR3 protein: CASSFLGGSGSSSEQFF
J gene: TRBJ2-7; CDR3 length: 19; V gene: TRBV6-1; CDR3 protein: CASSDSVWTSGSRAYEQYF
J gene: TRBJ1-1; CDR3 length: 16; V gene: TRBV28; CDR3 protein: CASSLYSGQRNTEAFF
J gene: TRBJ2-2; CDR3 length: 15; V gene: TRBV6-5; CDR3 protein: CASSYDRVETGELFF
J gene: TRBJ2-2; CDR3 length: 15; V gene: TRBV5-1; CDR3 protein: CASSWDTSNTGELFF
J gene: TRBJ2-1; CDR3 length: 15; V gene: TRBV7-3; CDR3 protein: CASREAGGPYNEQFF
J gene: TRBJ2-3; CDR3 length: 17; V gene: TRBV4-2; CDR3 protein: CASSQTARNSGRTTQYF
J gene: TRBJ2-1; CDR3 length: 15; V gene: TRBV28; CDR3 protein: CASSSPGLARNEQFF
J gene: TRBJ2-3; CDR3 length: 17; V gene: TRBV13; CDR3 protein: CASSLASGGPHGDTQYF
J gene: TRBJ2-7; CDR3 length: 15; V gene: TRBV7-9; CDR3 protein: CASSPVLAGYYEQYF
J gene: TRBJ2-7; CDR3 length: 13; V gene: TRBV27; CDR3 protein: CASRLAPSYEQYF
J gene: TRBJ2-7; CDR3 length: 11; V gene: TRBV14; CDR3 protein: CASSHTYEQYF
J gene: TRBJ2-7; CDR3 length: 14; V gene: TRBV5-1; CDR3 protein: CASRGSGTGYEQYF
J gene: TRBJ2-3; CDR3 length: 18; V gene: TRBV4-2; CDR3 protein: CASSQARTSLSGPDTQYF
J gene: TRBJ2-1; CDR3 length: 14; V gene: TRBV7-9; CDR3 protein: CASSSRDYDSEQFF
J gene: TRBJ2-5; CDR3 length: 16; V gene: TRBV3-1/TRBV3-2; CDR3 protein: CASSPFGQGGEETQYF
J gene: TRBJ2-1; CDR3 length: 15; V gene: TRBV2; CDR3 protein: CASSELGGSYNEQFF
J gene: TRBJ2-7; CDR3 length: 14; V gene: TRBV23-1; CDR3 protein: CASSFSGSAYEQYF
J gene: TRBJ1-5; CDR3 length: 15; V gene: TRBV5-1; CDR3 protein: CASSLGDGSNQPQHF
J gene: TRBJ2-7; CDR3 length: 16; V gene: TRBV2; CDR3 protein: CASSEDRAAPAYEQYF
J gene: TRBJ2-1; CDR3 length: 14; V gene: TRBV6-2/TRBV6-3; CDR3 protein: CASSSGSFYNEQFF
J gene: TRBJ2-3; CDR3 length: 17; V gene: TRBV12-5; CDR3 protein: CASGRNRGGPERDTQYF
J gene: TRBJ2-1; CDR3 length: 14; V gene: TRBV10-3; CDR3 protein: CAISSGLAGDEQFF
J gene: TRBJ2-3; CDR3 length: 15; V gene: TRBV6-6; CDR3 protein: CASSYWGQGTDTQYF
J gene: TRBJ1-1; CDR3 length: 14; V gene: TRBV10-3; CDR3 protein: CAISESVRGTEAFF
J gene: TRBJ2-1; CDR3 length: 12; V gene: TRBV29-1; CDR3 protein: CSVAGGWNEQFF
J gene: TRBJ2-5; CDR3 length: 18; V gene: TRBV27; CDR3 protein: CASSLSKTLAGPQETQYF